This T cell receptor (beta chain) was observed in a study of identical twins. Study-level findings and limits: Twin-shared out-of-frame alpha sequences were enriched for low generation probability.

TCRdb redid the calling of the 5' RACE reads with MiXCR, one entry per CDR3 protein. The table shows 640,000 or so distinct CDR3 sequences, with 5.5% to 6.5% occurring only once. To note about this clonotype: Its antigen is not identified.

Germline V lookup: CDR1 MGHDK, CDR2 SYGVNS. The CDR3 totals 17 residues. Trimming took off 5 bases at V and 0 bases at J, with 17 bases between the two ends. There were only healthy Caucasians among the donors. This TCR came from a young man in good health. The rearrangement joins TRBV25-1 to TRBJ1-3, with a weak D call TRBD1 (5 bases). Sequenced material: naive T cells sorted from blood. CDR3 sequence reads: CASSRGGTDFSGNTIYF. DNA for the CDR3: TGTGCCAGCAGTCGGGGGGGGACTGACTTCTCTGGAAACACCATATATTTT. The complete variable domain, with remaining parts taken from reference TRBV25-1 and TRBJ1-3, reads EADIYQTPRYLVIGTGKKITLECSQTMGHDKMYWYQQDPGMELHLIHYSYGVNSTEKGDLSSESTVSRIRTEHFPLTLESARPSHTSQYLCASSRGGTDFSGNTIYFGEGSWLTVV.